These T cell receptor beta chains were read from a single sample in a study of regulatory T cells in long-lasting Graves disease. TCRdb analysed the multiplex PCR reads with MiXCR anew, one entry per CDR3 protein. This sample has roughly 500,000 distinct CDR3 sequences, with around 21% found just once. The specimen was peripheral blood mononuclear cells (PBMCs), collected when the disease was refractory, from a patient treated with antithyroid drugs. The source is a female donor with Graves disease. CDR3s include the opening cysteine and the closing phenylalanine or tryptophan. A D gene is named only where the DNA matches it firmly. Size tells how often a clone was seen (once, few, many) or the class of an expanded clone, and some rows leave it out.

abundance: few
d_gene: .
v_gene: TRBV7-6
j_gene: TRBJ2-2
CDR3nt: TGTACCAGCAGCTTGGTTCCCGGGGAGCTGTTTTTT
CDR3aa: CTSSLVPGELFF

abundance: many
d_gene: TRBD1
v_gene: TRBV5-5
j_gene: TRBJ1-5
CDR3nt: TGTGCCAGCAGCCCGGACAGGGGAAACGGTCAGCCCCAGCATTTT
CDR3aa: CASSPDRGNGQPQHF

abundance: .
d_gene: .
v_gene: TRBV6-1
j_gene: TRBJ1-5
CDR3nt: TGTGCCAGCAGTCCTCCCGGTGCGTTTGGCAATCAGCCCCAGCATTTT
CDR3aa: CASSPPGAFGNQPQHF

abundance: .
d_gene: .
v_gene: TRBV7-2
j_gene: TRBJ2-7
CDR3nt: TGTGCCAGCAGCTTACCCCACTTCGTGACTTCCATCTCCTACGAGCAGTACTTC
CDR3aa: CASSLPHFVTSISYEQYF

abundance: .
d_gene: TRBD2
v_gene: TRBV20-1
j_gene: TRBJ2-5
CDR3nt: TGCAGTGCCCCTAGCGGGAGCCGTACAGAGACCCAGTACTTC
CDR3aa: CSAPSGSRTETQYF

abundance: few
d_gene: TRBD1
v_gene: TRBV5-1
j_gene: TRBJ2-7
CDR3nt: TGCGCCAGCAGCATACTCACCGGGACAGGGTTCAACGAGCAGTACTTC
CDR3aa: CASSILTGTGFNEQYF

abundance: .
d_gene: TRBD1
v_gene: TRBV5-6
j_gene: TRBJ2-5
CDR3nt: TGTGCCAGCAGCTTCAGACAGGGGGCATGGGAAGAGACCCAGTACTTC
CDR3aa: CASSFRQGAWEETQYF

abundance: .
d_gene: .
v_gene: TRBV15
j_gene: TRBJ2-7
CDR3nt: TGTGCCACCAGCAGAGATCGGGCCCGCAGTGAGGAGCAGTACTTC
CDR3aa: CATSRDRARSEEQYF

abundance: many
d_gene: TRBD2
v_gene: TRBV28
j_gene: TRBJ2-4
CDR3nt: TGTGCCAGCAGTTTTCCTGTACGGGGGGGGGCCAAAAACATTCAGTACTTC
CDR3aa: CASSFPVRGGAKNIQYF

abundance: many
d_gene: .
v_gene: TRBV20-1
j_gene: TRBJ1-1
CDR3nt: TGCAGTGCTAGAGCTTGGGTGAACACTGAAGCTTTCTTT
CDR3aa: CSARAWVNTEAFF

abundance: .
d_gene: TRBD1
v_gene: TRBV7-9
j_gene: TRBJ2-1
CDR3nt: TGTGCCAGCAGCTTTTCGGGACAGGGGGCGGATGAGCAGTTCTTC
CDR3aa: CASSFSGQGADEQFF

abundance: .
d_gene: .
v_gene: TRBV20-1
j_gene: TRBJ2-3
CDR3nt: TGCAGTGATGTGGCTGTAGATACGCAGTATTTT
CDR3aa: CSDVAVDTQYF